The next 9 T cell receptor beta chains were all read from a single sample in a study of cytomegalovirus exposure and HLA in healthy donors. Primers: 60 Vbeta forward and 13 Jbeta reverse. TCRdb keeps only in-frame clones here, not all; method: immunoSEQ multiplex PCR. The sample carries about 83,000 clones, roughly 76% recorded once. Sequenced input: PBMCs. The source of these receptors is a woman in her twenties or thirties in good health and CMV-seronegative.

As regards this clone: At one of its ends the junction is not consistent with the germline gene, which may arise from a read error. The genes are TRBV7-2 and TRBJ2-3; 16 positions match TRBD2. CDR3 length: 17 amino acids. Germline CDR1 SGHTA, CDR2 FQGNSA. The CDR3 loop reads CASSLRGLAGGTVTQYF. CDR3 nucleotides: TGTGCCAGCAGCTTACGGGGACTAGCGGGGGGGACAGTTACGCAGTATTTT.

The chain combines TRBV5-1 with TRBJ2-7; 10 bases are a match to TRBD1. The germline V gene has CDR1 SGHRS and CDR2 YFSETQ. This CDR3 region has 15 residues. The V segment lost 0 bases and the J segment 5 bases; nucleotides outside the gene matches: 5. The CDR3 region is CASSLGSTGGHEQYF. CDR3 DNA: TGCGCCAGCAGCTTGGGCTCGACAGGGGGCCACGAGCAGTACTTC.

The CDR3, as DNA: TGTGCCAGCAGTGCCTCGGGGGGGGTCAATGAGCAGTTCTTC. Translated: CASSASGGVNEQFF. J is TRBJ2-1 and V is TRBV25-1, with 8 bases lining up with TRBD2. Losses at the gene ends were 4 bases for V and 6 bases for J; bases not matched to a gene: 5. Germline V gene data show CDR1 as MGHDK and CDR2 as SYGVNS. The CDR3 is made up of 14 amino acids.

This clone appeared a single time. This sequence joins TRBV4-1 and TRBJ1-5, with D unclear. V was cut by 1 base and J by 3 bases, with 7 bases left in between. CDR3 length: 14 residues. CDR1 and CDR2 (germline): MGHRA, YSYEKL. CDR3 DNA sequence: TGCGCCAGCAGCCAAGCAGGCGACAATCAGCCCCAGCATTTT. Protein sequence: CASSQAGDNQPQHF.

The chain has TRBV14 and TRBJ2-3, with 7 bases aligning to TRBD2. The V gene end was trimmed by 1 base and the J gene end by 10 bases; junction bases not matched to a gene: 5. Per the germline V gene, CDR1 is SGHDN and CDR2 is FVKESK. The CDR3 runs 13 residues. DNA of the CDR3: TGTGCCAGCAGCCAAGGCCTAGCGGCCGCGCAGTATTTT. It encodes CASSQGLAAAQYF.

The genes are TRBV21-1 and TRBJ2-3; the D call of TRBD2 is as the table states it, not checked on the DNA. TRBV21-1 is classified as a pseudogene. This CDR3 is 16 amino acids long. CDR3 nucleotides: TGTGCCAGCAGCAAATTAAAAGCGCTCGAGGGAGATACGCAGTATTTT. Translated: CASSKLKALEGDTQYF.

The chain employs TRBV28 and TRBJ2-1, with TRBD2 matching over 7 bases. This CDR3 spans 15 amino acids. The V and J ends lost 2 bases and 7 bases, in that order; junction bases with no gene match: 8. Germline V gene sequence: CDR1 MDHEN, CDR2 SYDVKM. The DNA of the CDR3 is TGTGCCAGCAGTTTAGTGGTAGCGGGTCAGAATGAGCAGTTCTTC. It specifies CASSLVVAGQNEQFF.

The rearrangement links TRBV27 to TRBJ2-1, with 8 bases aligning to TRBD2. The ends lost 3 bases at V and 4 bases at J; junction bases unmatched: 5. There are 15 residues in the CDR3. Germline CDR1 reads MNHEY; CDR2 reads SMNVEV (reference sequence). The CDR3 protein is CASSLVSGGYNEQFF. The CDR3 coding sequence is TGTGCCAGCAGTTTGGTATCGGGAGGGTACAATGAGCAGTTCTTC.

J is TRBJ1-2 and V is TRBV27, with D perhaps matching TRBD1 (5 bases). V was shortened by 2 bases and J by 5 bases, with 21 bases between the two germline ends. The germline V gene encodes CDR1 MNHEY and CDR2 SMNVEV (reference sequence). The CDR3 runs to 17 residues. In DNA form, the CDR3 reads TGTGCCAGCAGTTTAGTGGGGGGTCTGGAGGCGGCGTATGGCTACACCTTC. Its translation: CASSLVGGLEAAYGYTF.